Listed below are T cell receptor beta chains from one sample, sequenced in a study of technical replicates of blood from a few donors. The protocol was immunoSEQ multiplex PCR, while the TCRdb copy is restricted to in-frame clones and leaves out a portion. The table includes approximately 60,000 clones, around 87% detected once. Sequences were obtained from PBMCs. These receptors were collected from a human donor in good health. Some clones in this sample may be carry-over from other donors' samples. The CDR3 runs from the conserved cysteine through the conserved F or W. A D gene is named only where the DNA matches it firmly. Size is omitted from some rows. Given values are once, few, many or a class for expanded clones.

J gene	D gene	V gene	clone size	CDR3 length	CDR3 protein	CDR3 DNA
TRBJ1-4	NA	TRBV6-1	NA	15	CASSEEGATNEKLFF	TGTGCCAGCAGTGAAGAAGGGGCAACTAATGAAAAACTGTTTTTT
TRBJ2-7	TRBD2	TRBV7-3	NA	14	CASSSPGLANEQYF	TGTGCCAGCAGCTCGCCGGGACTAGCGAACGAGCAGTACTTC
TRBJ2-3	TRBD1	TRBV29-1	NA	14	CSVDQTGGTDTQYF	TGCAGCGTTGACCAGACAGGGGGTACAGATACGCAGTATTTT
TRBJ1-1	TRBD1	TRBV19	few	14	CASRDRDLLPEAFF	TGTGCCAGTAGGGACAGGGACCTTCTCCCTGAAGCTTTCTTT
TRBJ1-2	TRBD1	TRBV4-2	once	19	CASSQVIPRDRGHNYGYTF	TGTGCCAGCAGCCAAGTCATTCCCCGGGACAGGGGGCATAACTATGGCTACACCTTC
TRBJ2-1	TRBD2	TRBV5-1	NA	18	CASSGPGLAESSYNEQFF	TGCGCCAGCAGCGGGCCGGGACTAGCGGAGAGCTCCTACAATGAGCAGTTCTTC
TRBJ1-1	NA	TRBV18	NA	14	CASSLIYGEAEAFF	TGTGCCAGCTCCCTAATCTACGGGGAAGCTGAAGCTTTCTTT
TRBJ2-7	NA	TRBV7-9	NA	14	CASSSAGRRNEQYF	TGTGCCAGCAGCTCGGCGGGACGACGGAACGAGCAGTACTTC
TRBJ2-7	NA	TRBV21-1	few	19	CASSKAGRQGIDCSYEQYF	TGTGCCAGCAGCAAAGCGGGTCGGCAGGGGATCGATTGCTCCTACGAGCAGTACTTC
TRBJ1-2	TRBD1	TRBV6-1	NA	15	CASMQGAGGSYGYTF	TGTGCCAGCATGCAAGGGGCAGGGGGTAGCTATGGCTACACCTTC
TRBJ1-2	TRBD1	TRBV6-5	NA	15	CASRTPGTGGLGYTF	TGTGCCAGCAGAACCCCGGGGACAGGGGGCCTTGGCTACACCTTC